This TCR beta chain comes out of a study of OX40 agonist ivuxolimab in advanced cancers. At the level of the study: People in dose escalation had one of these cancers: hepatocellular carcinoma, melanoma, renal cell or head and neck cancer.

Clones were sequenced by immunoSEQ multiplex PCR, and TCRdb holds only the in-frame ones, with some missing. The sample shows 50,000 to 85,000 clones, roughly 85% of them seen only once. This clonotype was sampled from an adult with an advanced solid tumor such as melanoma, head and neck, liver or kidney cancer. The sequences come from CD4+ or CD8+ T cells sorted from blood, collected in a trial of the OX40 agonist ivuxolimab.

This CDR3 is CASSEPGIGYGYTF. The CDR3 DNA is TGTGCCAGCAGTGAACCCGGCATCGGCTATGGCTACACCTTC. The genes are TRBV6-1 and TRBJ1-2; D remains unclear. V was pared by 2 bases and J by 4 bases, with 11 bases between. This CDR3 is built from 14 residues. CDR1 is MNHNS and CDR2 is SASEGT in the germline V gene.